The rows below give T cell receptor beta chains drawn from one sample of a study of cytomegalovirus exposure and HLA in healthy donors. This table comes from immunoSEQ multiplex PCR, and its TCRdb copy is limited to in-frame clones, with some not included. The data contain around 150,000 clones, over 70% of them singletons. The source material was PBMCs. Source of these receptors: a woman aged 25 to 39 in good health and CMV-seronegative. Each CDR3 is given with its conserved first and last residue. Fields, in order: V gene, D gene, clone size, J gene, CDR3 DNA, CDR3 protein. A D gene is named only where the DNA matches it firmly. Size values are once, few and many counts, or a class for expanded clones, and some rows have none.

TRBV7-8	-	-	TRBJ1-1	TGTGCCAGCAGCTCCCCTGGAGGGGAAGCTTTCTTT	CASSSPGGEAFF
TRBV4-1	TRBD2	-	TRBJ2-1	TGCGCCAGCAGCCAAGGGGTGGCTAGCGGGGGACTCATCAATGAGCAGTTCTTC	CASSQGVASGGLINEQFF
TRBV6-6	TRBD1	-	TRBJ1-5	TGTGCCAGCAGTTACTCGACAGGGGCGCAGCCCCAGCATTTT	CASSYSTGAQPQHF
TRBV18	TRBD1	once	TRBJ1-1	TGTGCCAGCTCAGTCGGACAGGCGGGGTTCACTGAAGCTTTCTTT	CASSVGQAGFTEAFF
TRBV7-8	-	once	TRBJ1-5	TGTGCCAGCAGCTTAATGGGGGGAGGGCGTCAGCCCCAGCATTTT	CASSLMGGGRQPQHF
TRBV10-3	-	few	TRBJ1-6	TGTGCCATCAGTGGGGGGGTGGATAATTCACCCCTCCACTTT	CAISGGVDNSPLHF
TRBV7-8	TRBD2	once	TRBJ2-3	TGTGCCAGCAGCCCCTATTCTAGCGGGGGGCATGCAGATACGCAGTATTTT	CASSPYSSGGHADTQYF
TRBV6-5	TRBD1	-	TRBJ1-1	TGTGCCAGCGGGGACAGCATGAACAGGGAAGCTTTCTTT	CASGDSMNREAFF
TRBV7-8	TRBD1	once	TRBJ2-1	TGTGCCAGCAGCTTCCGCGCCCTACAGGGGGCTTTTCTCGATGAGCAGTTCTTC	CASSFRALQGAFLDEQFF
TRBV2	TRBD1	-	TRBJ1-4	TGTGCCAGCAGTAAGACAGGGGCTAATGAAAAACTGTTTTTT	CASSKTGANEKLFF
TRBV11-2	TRBD1	-	TRBJ2-7	TGTGCCAGCAGCTCCATGCCGGGACAGGGGAGCTCCTACGAGCAGTACTTC	CASSSMPGQGSSYEQYF
TRBV5-4	-	-	TRBJ1-2	TGTGCCAGCAGCTTGGAAGGGGTCAGACCCTCTAACTATGGCTACACCTTC	CASSLEGVRPSNYGYTF
TRBV5-1	-	few	TRBJ2-7	TGCGCCAGCAGCCCTAGTGGAGGGAGCTCCTACGAGCAGTACTTC	CASSPSGGSSYEQYF
TRBV11-2	-	few	TRBJ1-1	TGTGCCAGCAGGCAAGGAGGGAGGAACACTGAAGCTTTCTTT	CASRQGGRNTEAFF
TRBV11-2	-	once	TRBJ1-6	TGTGCCAGCAGCAACAGGGAAAATAATTCACCCCTCCACTTT	CASSNRENNSPLHF
TRBV29-1	-	few	TRBJ1-4	TGCAGCGTTTCCTCGGGGGGGATGCGTGAAAAACTGTTTTTT	CSVSSGGMREKLFF
TRBV6-5	-	-	TRBJ1-6	TGTGCCAGCAGTTGGGGAGGGAGCTCCTATAATTCACCCCTCCACTTT	CASSWGGSSYNSPLHF
TRBV6-6	-	-	TRBJ2-1	TGTGCCAGCGAGGGGGGGGGCCCTAGCTCCTACAATGAGCAGTTCTTC	CASEGGGPSSYNEQFF
TRBV19	TRBD2	-	TRBJ2-1	TGTGCCAGTAGTGCCCTGTGGCGGGGGGAGTACAATGAGCAGTTCTTC	CASSALWRGEYNEQFF
TRBV5-5	-	-	TRBJ1-2	TGTGCCAGCAGCTTGGAGGGCAGGGGCCGTTATGGCTACACCTTC	CASSLEGRGRYGYTF
TRBV7-2	-	-	TRBJ2-1	TGTGCCAGCAGCTTAACTAGAGGAGCCTACAATGAGCAGTTCTTC	CASSLTRGAYNEQFF
TRBV27	-	-	TRBJ1-5	TGTGCCAGCAGTTTCGTTTCGGCCGGCGGGCAGCCCCAGCATTTT	CASSFVSAGGQPQHF
TRBV6-4	-	few	TRBJ1-4	TGTGCCAGCGGGTGGACACGGATGAAGGAAAAACTGTTTTTT	CASGWTRMKEKLFF
TRBV30	-	-	TRBJ1-6	TGTGCCTGGAGTGGGCGGGAGGGAAGGTATTCACCCCTCCACTTT	CAWSGREGRYSPLHF
TRBV5-4	-	-	TRBJ2-7	TGTGCCAGCAGGTCCGGGACTCAGTACGAGCAGTACTTC	CASRSGTQYEQYF
TRBV2	TRBD1	few	TRBJ2-7	TGTGCCAGCAGTGACCAGGGGGCCATCTACGAGCAGTACTTC	CASSDQGAIYEQYF
TRBV11-1	TRBD1	-	TRBJ1-1	TGTGCCAGCAGTTTAGATGACAGGGGATTGAACACTGAAGCTTTCTTT	CASSLDDRGLNTEAFF
TRBV14	-	-	TRBJ2-5	TGTGCCAGCAGCCCCTCCAACAGGATGCAGACCCAGTACTTC	CASSPSNRMQTQYF